Listed below are T cell receptor beta chains from one sample, sequenced in a study of blood T cell repertoires in COVID-19. The assay was immunoSEQ multiplex PCR, and TCRdb's table has in-frame clones only and misses some. The top ten clones hold roughly a tenth of a sample with about 70,000 clones, roughly 84% of them seen once. Sequencing was performed on peripheral blood. Receptors originate from a young woman with acute or convalescent COVID-19. CDR3s include the opening cysteine and the closing phenylalanine or tryptophan. Fields, in order: D gene, V gene, clone size, CDR3 length, J gene, CDR3 protein, CDR3 DNA. D genes are given only for firm matches. Size tells how often a clone was seen (once, few, many) or the class of an expanded clone, and some rows leave it out.

D gene: .; V gene: TRBV6-2/TRBV6-3; clone size: .; CDR3 length: 14; J gene: TRBJ1-1; CDR3 protein: CASSYSFEDTEAFF; CDR3 DNA: TGTGCCAGCAGTTACAGTTTCGAGGACACTGAAGCTTTCTTT
D gene: .; V gene: TRBV5-1; clone size: .; CDR3 length: 15; J gene: TRBJ2-5; CDR3 protein: CASSLVSGGQETQYF; CDR3 DNA: TGCGCCAGCAGCTTGGTTTCCGGGGGTCAGGAGACCCAGTACTTC
D gene: TRBD2; V gene: TRBV11-2; clone size: .; CDR3 length: 16; J gene: TRBJ2-1; CDR3 protein: CASSASWTSGLEEQFF; CDR3 DNA: TGTGCCAGCAGCGCCAGTTGGACTAGCGGACTAGAGGAGCAGTTCTTC
D gene: .; V gene: TRBV5-5; clone size: .; CDR3 length: 13; J gene: TRBJ1-1; CDR3 protein: CASSFGTFSEAFF; CDR3 DNA: TGTGCCAGCAGCTTCGGGACTTTCTCTGAAGCTTTCTTT
D gene: .; V gene: TRBV27; clone size: .; CDR3 length: 13; J gene: TRBJ2-7; CDR3 protein: CASSRDKTYEQYF; CDR3 DNA: TGTGCCAGCAGCAGGGACAAAACCTACGAGCAGTACTTC
D gene: TRBD1; V gene: TRBV7-9; clone size: .; CDR3 length: 14; J gene: TRBJ1-2; CDR3 protein: CASNHDRVPLGYTF; CDR3 DNA: TGTGCCAGCAACCACGACAGGGTTCCTCTTGGCTACACCTTC
D gene: TRBD2; V gene: TRBV11-2; clone size: .; CDR3 length: 16; J gene: TRBJ2-1; CDR3 protein: CASSSSRGIPFNEQFF; CDR3 DNA: TGTGCCAGCAGCTCCTCGCGGGGGATTCCCTTCAATGAGCAGTTCTTC
D gene: .; V gene: TRBV15; clone size: .; CDR3 length: 15; J gene: TRBJ2-1; CDR3 protein: CATSRDLASLNEQFF; CDR3 DNA: TGTGCCACCAGCAGAGATCTAGCTAGTTTGAATGAGCAGTTCTTC
D gene: .; V gene: TRBV15; clone size: .; CDR3 length: 14; J gene: TRBJ1-6; CDR3 protein: CATSRVRDSSPLHF; CDR3 DNA: TGTGCCACCAGCAGAGTTCGAGACAGTTCACCCCTCCACTTT
D gene: TRBD2; V gene: TRBV24-1; clone size: few; CDR3 length: 14; J gene: TRBJ2-1; CDR3 protein: CATSGGGSYNEQFF; CDR3 DNA: TGTGCCACCAGTGGGGGGGGCTCCTACAATGAGCAGTTCTTC
D gene: TRBD1; V gene: TRBV10-3; clone size: .; CDR3 length: 14; J gene: TRBJ1-1; CDR3 protein: CAISRGQVNTEAFF; CDR3 DNA: TGTGCCATCAGTCGGGGACAGGTGAACACTGAAGCTTTCTTT
D gene: TRBD1; V gene: TRBV9; clone size: few; CDR3 length: 16; J gene: TRBJ1-2; CDR3 protein: CASSVVTGTGNGGYTF; CDR3 DNA: TGTGCCAGCAGCGTAGTTACCGGGACAGGGAATGGTGGCTACACCTTC
D gene: TRBD2; V gene: TRBV7-8; clone size: .; CDR3 length: 16; J gene: TRBJ2-2; CDR3 protein: CASSSRGGDSSGELFF; CDR3 DNA: TGTGCCAGCAGCTCCCGGGGGGGGGACTCTTCCGGGGAGCTGTTTTTT
D gene: TRBD1; V gene: TRBV19; clone size: .; CDR3 length: 17; J gene: TRBJ1-5; CDR3 protein: CASSMGQQMNFNQPQHF; CDR3 DNA: TGTGCCAGTAGTATGGGACAGCAGATGAACTTCAATCAGCCCCAGCATTTT
D gene: .; V gene: TRBV7-2; clone size: .; CDR3 length: 12; J gene: TRBJ1-1; CDR3 protein: CASSLRVTEAFF; CDR3 DNA: TGTGCCAGCAGCTTGAGGGTGACTGAAGCTTTCTTT
D gene: .; V gene: TRBV27; clone size: .; CDR3 length: 18; J gene: TRBJ2-7; CDR3 protein: CASSLTTRPPGTHYEQYF; CDR3 DNA: TGTGCCAGCAGTTTAACCACCCGACCTCCCGGGACACACTACGAGCAGTACTTC
D gene: .; V gene: TRBV6-5; clone size: .; CDR3 length: 14; J gene: TRBJ1-1; CDR3 protein: CASSNREWGTEAFF; CDR3 DNA: TGTGCCAGCAGTAACAGGGAATGGGGGACTGAAGCTTTCTTT
D gene: .; V gene: TRBV30; clone size: .; CDR3 length: 12; J gene: TRBJ1-1; CDR3 protein: CAWRAGVTEAFF; CDR3 DNA: TGTGCCTGGAGAGCGGGAGTCACTGAAGCTTTCTTT
D gene: TRBD1; V gene: TRBV19; clone size: .; CDR3 length: 14; J gene: TRBJ1-2; CDR3 protein: CASSIHRGPYGYTF; CDR3 DNA: TGTGCCAGTAGCATCCACAGGGGACCATATGGCTACACCTTC
D gene: TRBD1; V gene: TRBV18; clone size: .; CDR3 length: 17; J gene: TRBJ2-3; CDR3 protein: CASSPSGQGYSTDTQYF; CDR3 DNA: TGTGCCAGCTCACCATCCGGACAGGGCTATAGCACAGATACGCAGTATTTT
D gene: TRBD2; V gene: TRBV18; clone size: .; CDR3 length: 14; J gene: TRBJ2-7; CDR3 protein: CASSGTSIGNEQYF; CDR3 DNA: TGTGCCAGCTCCGGGACTAGCATTGGTAACGAGCAGTACTTC
D gene: TRBD2; V gene: TRBV7-9; clone size: .; CDR3 length: 15; J gene: TRBJ2-1; CDR3 protein: CASSLEAGIYNEQFF; CDR3 DNA: TGTGCCAGCAGCTTAGAAGCGGGGATCTACAATGAGCAGTTCTTC